The 4 T cell receptor beta chains in this list originate from one sample, sequenced in a study of blood T cell repertoires in COVID-19. The method was immunoSEQ multiplex PCR; TCRdb's version includes in-frame clones alone and lacks a portion of them. Among about 500,000 clones listed, approximately 91% were seen once. Sequences were obtained from peripheral blood. Source of these receptors: a woman in her forties or fifties with COVID-19, enrolled during active disease.

This clone has a handful of counts. The chain recombines TRBV9 with TRBJ2-5; TRBD2 agrees at 7 bases. Germline V gives CDR1 SGDLS, CDR2 YYNGEE. The V gene end was trimmed by 1 base and the J gene end by 3 bases; junction bases not matched to a gene: 3. CDR3 length: 14 residues. CDR3 region: CASSVHAGEETQYF. The CDR3 DNA follows: TGTGCCAGCAGCGTACACGCGGGGGAAGAGACCCAGTACTTC.

The chain employs TRBV6-5 and TRBJ2-7; weak D call: TRBD2 (6 bases). The germline V gene has CDR1 MNHEY and CDR2 SVGAGI. Trimming removed 2 bases at V and 7 bases at J, with 18 bases between. The CDR3 has 15 residues. DNA for the CDR3: TGTGCCAGCAGTTACACCGGGACCCTGGGGGGTGAGCAGTACTTC. Translating it yields CASSYTGTLGGEQYF.

This rearrangement joins TRBV3-1 (or the pseudogene TRBV3-2) to TRBJ2-3; a weak D match, TRBD1 (6 bases). V was shortened by 1 base and J by 2 bases, with 13 bases between the two germline ends. From germline, CDR1 is LGHDT and CDR2 YNNKEL (reference sequence). The CDR3 has 16 amino acids. In DNA, the CDR3 is TGTGCCAGCAGCCAAGCCTCGGACAGATACACAGATACGCAGTATTTT. This sequence encodes CASSQASDRYTDTQYF.

V is TRBV28 and J is TRBJ1-1; D not certain. In germline, CDR1 is MDHEN, CDR2 SYDVKM. V was clipped by 5 bases and J by 7 bases, with 14 bases between them. This CDR3 region has 13 residues. CDR3 nucleotides: TGTGCCAGCAGTCATTCCAGGAGGAATGAAGCTTTCTTT. As protein: CASSHSRRNEAFF.